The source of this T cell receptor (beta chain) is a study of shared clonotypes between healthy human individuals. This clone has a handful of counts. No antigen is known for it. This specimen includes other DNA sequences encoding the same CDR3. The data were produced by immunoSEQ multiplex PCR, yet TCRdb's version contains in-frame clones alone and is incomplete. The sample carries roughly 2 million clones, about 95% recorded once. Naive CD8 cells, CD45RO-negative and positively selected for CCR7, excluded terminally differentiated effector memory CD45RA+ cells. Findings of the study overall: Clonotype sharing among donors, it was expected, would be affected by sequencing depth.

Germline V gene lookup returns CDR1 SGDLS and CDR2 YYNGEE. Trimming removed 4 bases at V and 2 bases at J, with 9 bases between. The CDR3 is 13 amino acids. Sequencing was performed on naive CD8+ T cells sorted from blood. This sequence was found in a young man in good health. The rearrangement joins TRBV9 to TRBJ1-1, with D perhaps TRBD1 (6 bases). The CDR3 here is CASSKGGNTEAFF. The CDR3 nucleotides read TGTGCCAGCAGCAAAGGGGGTAACACTGAAGCTTTCTTT.